This note documents a single T cell receptor beta chain sequence. The sample comes from a study of blood T cell repertoires in COVID-19. Study-level information: From T cells, B-cell-depleted T cells, or PBMCs came the material, which was cDNA or gDNA.

V gave up 2 bases and J gave up 0 bases, with 8 bases separating them. The CDR3 length is 15 residues. CDR1 is MNHEY and CDR2 is SVGAGI in the germline V gene. Assay used: immunoSEQ multiplex PCR; TCRdb lists only in-frame clones, some missing. The sample includes some 40,000 clones, about 80% of them seen just once. This chain uses TRBV6-5 with TRBJ1-5; no reliable D call. Sequencing was carried out using peripheral blood. The origin of this receptor is an elderly man with active or convalescent COVID-19. The CDR3 reads CASSYREGSNQPQHF. The CDR3 bases are TGTGCCAGCAGTTACAGGGAGGGTAGCAATCAGCCCCAGCATTTT.